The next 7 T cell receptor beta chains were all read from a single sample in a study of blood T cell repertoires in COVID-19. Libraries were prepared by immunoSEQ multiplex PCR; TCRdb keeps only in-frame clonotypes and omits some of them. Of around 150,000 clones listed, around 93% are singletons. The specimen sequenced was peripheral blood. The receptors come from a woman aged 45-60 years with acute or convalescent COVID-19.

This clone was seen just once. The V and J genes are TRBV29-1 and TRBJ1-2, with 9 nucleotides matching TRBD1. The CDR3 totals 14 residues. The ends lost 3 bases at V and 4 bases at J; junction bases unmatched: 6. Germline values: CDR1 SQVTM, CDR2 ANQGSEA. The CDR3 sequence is CSVDKDRGGYGYTF. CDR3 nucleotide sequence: TGCAGCGTTGACAAGGACAGGGGTGGCTATGGCTACACCTTC.

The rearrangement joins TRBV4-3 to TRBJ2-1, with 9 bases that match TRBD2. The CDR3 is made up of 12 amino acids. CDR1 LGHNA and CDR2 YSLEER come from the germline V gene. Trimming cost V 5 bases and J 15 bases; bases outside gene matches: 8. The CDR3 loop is CASSYTGTSMFF. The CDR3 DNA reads TGCGCCAGCAGCTACACCGGGACTAGCATGTTCTTC.

The CDR3 DNA reads as TGTGCCAGCAGTGAAGCTCCCAACCCCCACATGAGGCTCTCCTACGAGCAGTACTTC. It codes for CASSEAPNPHMRLSYEQYF. This rearrangement joins TRBV6-1 to TRBJ2-7; D not certain. CDR1 and CDR2 from the germline V gene are MNHNS and SASEGT. The ends were cut back, 0 bases at V and 0 bases at J, with 21 bases in the middle. The CDR3 totals 19 residues.

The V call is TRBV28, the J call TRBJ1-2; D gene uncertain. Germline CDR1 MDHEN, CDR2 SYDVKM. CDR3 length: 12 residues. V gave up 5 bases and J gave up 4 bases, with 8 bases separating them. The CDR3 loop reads CASSEKIYGYTF. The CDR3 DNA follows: TGTGCCAGCAGTGAGAAGATCTATGGCTACACCTTC.

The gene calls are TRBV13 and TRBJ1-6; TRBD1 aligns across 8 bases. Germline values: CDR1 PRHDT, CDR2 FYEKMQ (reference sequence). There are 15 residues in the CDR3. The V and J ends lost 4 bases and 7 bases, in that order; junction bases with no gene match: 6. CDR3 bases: TGTGCCAGCAGCTCAGGGACAGGTGGGAATTCACCCCTCCACTTT. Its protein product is CASSSGTGGNSPLHF.

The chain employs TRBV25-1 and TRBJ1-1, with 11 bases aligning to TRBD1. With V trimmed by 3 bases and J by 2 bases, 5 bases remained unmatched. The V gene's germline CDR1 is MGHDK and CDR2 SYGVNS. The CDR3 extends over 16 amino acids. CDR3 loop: CASSDRGQGVNTEAFF. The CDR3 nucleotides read TGTGCCAGCAGTGACCGGGGACAGGGGGTTAACACTGAAGCTTTCTTT.

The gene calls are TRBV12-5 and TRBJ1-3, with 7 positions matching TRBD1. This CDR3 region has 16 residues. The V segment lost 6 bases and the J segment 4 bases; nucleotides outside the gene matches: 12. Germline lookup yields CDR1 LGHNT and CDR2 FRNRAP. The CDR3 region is CASGSKNRGAGNTIYF. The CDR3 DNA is TGTGCTAGTGGCTCTAAAAACAGGGGAGCGGGAAACACCATATATTTT.